What follows describes a single TCR beta chain. Its antigen specificity is not known. The record has no base qualities; no much larger clone is one base away. The junction shows trimming of 1 base on V and 6 bases on J, and the gene matches do not reach 4 bases of it. CDR1 SGHRS and CDR2 YFSETQ are derived from the germline V gene. From the cysteine through the phenylalanine, the CDR3 covers 15 amino acids. Of all the DNA, just the CDR3 is kept, 45 bases in frame from base 1. The sample is drawn from a study of T cell responses to AZD1222 COVID-19 vaccine listed by TCRdb under 2021. Looking at the study overall: AZD1222 recipients whose second dose came at about 4 weeks and those whose second dose came at about 12 weeks were combined into one group, since spike-specific TCR depth and breadth did not differ between the two schedules. A total of approximately 240 trial participants underwent TCR sequencing, of whom nearly 210 had received two doses of AZD1222 and 26 had received two doses of the MenACWY control vaccine. Enrollment into the trials was organized by age into subgroups of 18-55, 56-69 and 70-plus years, and those subgroups contained roughly 160, 29 and 62 TCR-sequenced participants, respectively. Study-wide findings and limitations: Vaccine-associated CD4 TCRs spanned the whole spike protein, with dominant responses in regions 160-218 and 743-854. In the small 56-69-year group, the increase in depth fell short of significance, most likely because of low power. Participants were mostly white British and included more females than males, and it was suggested by the authors that clonal diversity may have been underestimated. After two AZD1222 doses, spike-specific TCR breadth and depth were significantly higher than at day 0 and than in MenACWY recipients. Conclusions about previously exposed vaccinees are limited, since just six AZD1222 recipients were seropositive for SARS-CoV-2 at baseline. Reportedly, almost half of the unique spike-specific TCRs recognized epitopes lying outside the regions that are mutated in the B.1.351 and B.1.1.7 variants. Because no samples from the day 14 peak response were available, repertoires could be characterized only after the peak T cell response.

The CDR3 regions of human TCRbeta chains were analyzed by immunosequencing. For the original study's pipeline: Repertoire TCRs were matched against a reference library of SARS-CoV-2-specific TCRs generated with the MIRA antigen-specificity platform. Breadth was defined as the fraction of unique TCRs that were SARS-CoV-2-associated. Depth was defined as the fraction of total T cells that were SARS-CoV-2-associated. Using the MIRA data, each spike-specific TCR was mapped to the spike region that the TCR reacts to and placed in a CD4 or CD8 class. Log10-transformed breadth and depth values were compared by one-way ANOVA with Sidak's multiple comparisons tests. In its TCRdb copy, this immuneACCESS table keeps in-frame sequences only and misses some clones. Where compared with another copy, unresolved V genes explain less than half of these, and the others have no known cause. D and trimming were read from the DNA, whereas the V and J calls and clone size are those reported in that table. For this sample the table gives roughly 120,000 clones, of which 75% to 90% were detected only once. The ten largest make up roughly 1.6% of the sample.

What the time point label conveys for this sample: baseline before first vaccination. The vaccinee samples were drawn from two UK trials, COV001 and COV002, one of which was a single-blind randomized controlled phase 2/3 trial testing AZD1222 (ChAdOx1 nCoV-19) in healthy adults. For TCRbeta chain sequencing, PBMC samples from trial participants were taken at day 0 and at day 28 after the second dose. This receptor was taken from an adult in good health. The input for sequencing was peripheral blood, taken on day 0 of AZD1222 vaccination. This chain joins TRBV5-1 to TRBJ2-1; TRBD2 agrees with 10 junctional bases. This receptor has the CDR3 CASSLWSSGSNEQFF. In nucleotide form, the sequence is TGCGCCAGCAGCTTGTGGTCTAGCGGGAGCAATGAGCAGTTCTTC.